The 23 T cell receptor beta chains given below trace back to one sample, sequenced in a study of T cells in localized non-small cell lung cancer. Clones were read by immunoSEQ multiplex PCR, and TCRdb kept only the in-frame ones, dropping some. The top ten hold roughly 19% of the sample, which has some 1,400 clones, roughly 22% seen once. The material sequenced was normal lung tissue next to the tumor, taken before any cancer treatment. The receptors shown here come from a male donor older than 55 with stage I squamous cell lung carcinoma.

This clone was seen more than once but under ten times. The DNA of the CDR3 is TGTGCCAGCAGTTTATCTCTTCACGTTGAAGCTTTCTTT. Encoded protein: CASSLSLHVEAFF. The J gene is TRBJ1-1, the V gene TRBV28; D is ambiguous. This CDR3 has 13 amino acids. Between the trimmed V and J ends, which lost 1 base and 7 bases, there was a span of 10 bases. From germline, CDR1 is MDHEN and CDR2 SYDVKM.

This clone rates as medium-sized. The rearrangement uses TRBV11-3 and TRBJ2-7; no clear D. V lost 2 bases to trimming and J lost 7 bases, with 18 bases between them. In germline, CDR1 is SGHNT, CDR2 YENEEA. The CDR3 is 15 amino acids. CDR3 in DNA: TGTGCCAGCAGCTTAACTCGGGCAGCTCCTACGGAGCAGTACTTC. Translation gives CASSLTRAAPTEQYF.

The chain employs TRBV10-2 and TRBJ1-5; the D is unclear. The V and J ends lost 1 base and 3 bases respectively, with 1 base between them. The CDR3 runs to 12 residues. Germline assignment: CDR1 WSHSY and CDR2 SAAADI. In nucleotides, the CDR3 is TGCGCCAGCAGTGAGTTCAATCAGCCCCAGCATTTT. Its protein is CASSEFNQPQHF.

This clone was observed a handful of times. The V and J genes are TRBV15 and TRBJ2-1; D might be TRBD2 (5 bases). Looked up from germline, CDR1 is LNHNV and CDR2 is YYDKDF (reference sequence). The CDR3 consists of 15 residues. The V end lost 2 bases, the J end lost 7 bases, and 15 bases lay between the germline ends. The CDR3 spells CATSRHPDSPNEQFF. The CDR3 nucleotides read TGTGCCACCAGCAGACACCCGGACTCCCCGAATGAGCAGTTCTTC.

This CDR3 is CASSRPGRRHYGYTF. The DNA of the CDR3 is TGCGCCAGCAGCCGTCCGGGCCGGCGACACTATGGCTACACCTTC. This chain connects TRBV4-1 to TRBJ1-2; D remains unclear. Trimming shortened V by 4 bases and J by 3 bases, and 15 bases separated the two germline ends. CDR1 is MGHRA, CDR2 YSYEKL, per germline. The CDR3 is made up of 15 amino acids.

J is TRBJ1-2 and V is TRBV9; D uncertain. This CDR3 has 12 residues. The germline V and J ends were trimmed by 0 bases and 10 bases, with 10 bases remaining between them. Germline V CDR1 and CDR2: SGDLS, YYNGEE. The CDR3 nucleotides are TGTGCCAGCAGCGTAGGACGTCCACCCTACACCTTC. Its protein product is CASSVGRPPYTF.

This chain uses TRBV19 with TRBJ2-4, with 10 nucleotides matching TRBD1. The CDR3 totals 19 residues. V trimming: 5 bases; J trimming: 0 bases; junction bases outside the gene matches: 13. From germline, CDR1 is LNHDA and CDR2 SQIVND (reference sequence). The DNA for the CDR3 is TGTGCCAGTAGTCCAAGACAGGGGGCCAAGTTGGGAGCCAAAAACATTCAGTACTTC. Translation: CASSPRQGAKLGAKNIQYF.

This clone turned up a few times. The chain combines TRBV6-8 with TRBJ1-2; 8 nucleotides line up with TRBD1. CDR1 and CDR2 (germline): MNHGY, SAAAGT. The CDR3 spans 15 residues. J was trimmed by 5 bases and V by 6 bases; bases with no gene match: 11. The CDR3 sequence: CASSLVRQGSYGYTF. In nucleotides, the CDR3 is TGTGCCAGCAGCCTTGTACGACAGGGGTCGTATGGCTACACCTTC.

The chain has TRBV11-3 and TRBJ1-5; TRBD1 agrees at 7 bases. V trimming: 1 base; J trimming: 1 base; junction bases outside the gene matches: 10. The length of the CDR3 is 18 residues. CDR1 and CDR2 from the germline V gene are SGHNT and YENEEA. The CDR3 DNA is TGTGCCAGCAGCTTAGGACAGGGAGAAGGTTTGAGCAATCAGCCCCAGCATTTT. Protein sequence: CASSLGQGEGLSNQPQHF.

The chain recombines TRBV19 with TRBJ1-1; D not certain. Trimming removed 2 bases at V and 3 bases at J, with 7 bases between. The CDR3 spans 13 residues. Looked up from germline, CDR1 is LNHDA and CDR2 is SQIVND (reference sequence). DNA for the CDR3: TGTGCCAGTAGTATAAATTCGTACACTGAAGCTTTCTTT. It translates to CASSINSYTEAFF. Full variable domain (missing parts from reference TRBV19 and TRBJ1-1): DGGITQSPKYLFRKEGQNVTLSCEQNLNHDAMYWYRQDPGQGLRLIYYSQIVNDFQKGDIAEGYSVSREKKESFPLTVTSAQKNPTAFYLCASSINSYTEAFFGQGTRLTVV.

The gene calls are TRBV5-1 and TRBJ2-5; 11 bases agree with TRBD2. CDR3 length equals 15 residues. Germline V lookup: CDR1 SGHRS, CDR2 YFSETQ. The V segment lost 4 bases and the J segment 1 base; nucleotides outside the gene matches: 3. Here the CDR3 DNA reads TGCGCCAGCAGCCCGGGACTAGCGGCCCAAGAGACCCAGTACTTC. This encodes CASSPGLAAQETQYF.

This clone was seen only a few times. CDR3 in amino acids: CASSQGENTIYF. The CDR3, as DNA: TGTGCCAGTAGTCAGGGGGAGAACACCATATATTTT. V gene TRBV9 combines with J gene TRBJ1-3, with TRBD1 identical over 7 bases. CDR1 and CDR2 (germline): SGDLS, YYNGEE. The CDR3 extends over 12 amino acids. The V segment lost 8 bases and the J segment 7 bases; nucleotides outside the gene matches: 6.

This clone is hyperexpanded within its sample. This sequence joins TRBV6-8 and TRBJ1-1; D is possibly TRBD1 (6 bases). CDR1 is MNHGY and CDR2 is SAAAGT in the germline V gene. The CDR3 sequence is 13 residues long. Trimming cost V 2 bases and J 6 bases, with 10 bases left between them. CDR3 in DNA: TGTGCCAGCAGTTACACTACAGGGTCTGAAGCTTTCTTT. It encodes CASSYTTGSEAFF.

This clone appeared a few times. The chain combines TRBV11-3 with TRBJ2-1; a possible D gene is TRBD2 (6 bases). V was pared by 1 base and J by 6 bases, with 16 bases between. The V gene's germline CDR1 is SGHNT and CDR2 YENEEA. The CDR3 contains 16 residues. CDR3 sequence reads: CASSLGRGAGRNEQFF. The CDR3 region has the DNA TGTGCCAGCAGCTTAGGCCGCGGGGCGGGGCGCAATGAGCAGTTCTTC. The full variable domain, completed using reference TRBV11-3 and TRBJ2-1, is EAGVVQSPRYKIIEKKQPVAFWCNPISGHNTLYWYLQNLGQGPELLIRYENEEAVDDSQLPKDRFSAERLKGVDSTLKIQPAELGDSAVYLCASSLGRGAGRNEQFFGPGTRLTVL.

V is TRBV29-1 and J is TRBJ2-1; the D gene is possibly TRBD1 (6 bases). CDR1 and CDR2 (germline): SQVTM, ANQGSEA. The CDR3 sequence is 12 residues long. The ends were cut back, 3 bases at V and 6 bases at J, with 9 bases in the middle. CDR3 amino acids: CSVDRQVNEQFF. Here the CDR3 DNA reads TGCAGCGTTGATCGACAGGTCAATGAGCAGTTCTTC.

The rearrangement links TRBV28 to TRBJ1-1; D might be TRBD1 (5 bases). CDR1 and CDR2 (germline): MDHEN, SYDVKM. V was cut by 11 bases and J by 1 base, with 26 bases left in between. CDR3 length: 17 amino acids. CDR3 sequence (DNA): TGTGCCGTAGGAGCCAGCCTAGGGGCGGGAGGGAACACTGAAGCTTTCTTT. Translating it yields CAVGASLGAGGNTEAFF.

This clone was seen a few times. This chain links TRBV9 with TRBJ2-1; TRBD2 aligns across 8 bases. J gave up 5 bases and V 4 bases, and 11 bases lay outside the gene matches. This CDR3 is built from 16 residues. Germline V gives CDR1 SGDLS, CDR2 YYNGEE. The CDR3 DNA is TGTGCCAGCAGCTTCTACGGGACTAGTGTCGACAATGAGCAGTTCTTC. Amino acid sequence: CASSFYGTSVDNEQFF.

This clone is deemed medium-sized. The V and J genes are TRBV11-3 and TRBJ2-4; TRBD2 agrees at 11 bases. CDR1 and CDR2 (germline): SGHNT, YENEEA. After removal of 6 bases from V and 3 bases from J, the junction contained 10 bases not matched to a gene. The CDR3 has 17 residues. The DNA for the CDR3 is TGTGCCAGCAGTTACCGTAGCGGGAGGGCCGACAAAAACATTCAGTACTTC. As protein: CASSYRSGRADKNIQYF. Together with reference TRBV11-3 and TRBJ2-4, the CDR3 gives the full variable domain: EAGVVQSPRYKIIEKKQPVAFWCNPISGHNTLYWYLQNLGQGPELLIRYENEEAVDDSQLPKDRFSAERLKGVDSTLKIQPAELGDSAVYLCASSYRSGRADKNIQYFGAGTRLSVL.

This rearrangement joins TRBV14 to TRBJ2-1, with D possibly matching TRBD1 (7 bases). Germline-derived CDR1 and CDR2 are SGHDN and FVKESK. V gave up 0 bases and J gave up 8 bases, with 14 bases separating them. The CDR3 totals 15 residues. CDR3 sequence: CASSQDLARGDEQFF. The CDR3 DNA follows: TGTGCCAGCAGCCAAGATCTGGCCAGGGGGGATGAGCAGTTCTTC.

Relative to its sample, this clone is large. The chain employs TRBV29-1 and TRBJ2-1, with D perhaps matching TRBD2 (6 bases). The germline V gene encodes CDR1 SQVTM and CDR2 ANQGSEA. The CDR3 spans 15 residues. V lost 0 bases and J 7 bases, leaving 16 bases between the germline ends. CDR3 residues: CSVEDLPGEVNEQFF. The CDR3 DNA sequence: TGCAGCGTTGAAGATCTTCCTGGGGAGGTAAATGAGCAGTTCTTC.

The V gene is TRBV29-1, the J gene TRBJ2-7; TRBD1 matches 12 bases. The CDR3 spans 14 residues. Germline CDR1 and CDR2: SQVTM and ANQGSEA. The junction had 10 bases not matched to a gene; V was cut back by 6 bases and J by 7 bases. The CDR3 is CSVQPGQGAGEQYF. CDR3 coding DNA: TGCAGCGTGCAGCCGGGACAGGGGGCCGGGGAGCAGTACTTC.

The genes are TRBV6-8 and TRBJ1-2; D is perhaps TRBD1 (6 bases). Trimming stripped 4 bases from V and 8 bases from J, with 23 bases between. Germline values: CDR1 MNHGY, CDR2 SAAAGT. The CDR3 has 16 residues. The CDR3 DNA sequence: TGTGCCAGCAGTTCTCAACCCAAAGGGGGGGCCGTGGGCTACACCTTC. Its translation: CASSSQPKGGAVGYTF.

There are a few counts of this clone. The CDR3 sequence: CASLAGAHEQYV. CDR3 nucleotide sequence: TGTGCCAGTCTAGCGGGAGCCCACGAGCAGTACGTC. The J gene is TRBJ2-7, the V gene TRBV28; TRBD2 agrees at 10 bases. Germline-derived CDR1 and CDR2 are MDHEN and SYDVKM. The CDR3 runs 12 residues. The junction had 4 bases not matched to a gene; V was cut back by 9 bases and J by 5 bases.